Listed below are T cell receptor beta chains from one sample, sequenced in a study of T cell responses to AZD1222 COVID-19 vaccine. Repertoires were generated with immunoSEQ multiplex PCR, while TCRdb's copy carries only in-frame clones and drops some. The table includes about 150,000 clones, about 88% detected once. Specimen: peripheral blood, collected on day 0 of AZD1222 vaccination. The receptor source for this set is an adult in good health. Each CDR3 is given with its conserved first and last residue. Each record gives: clone size, D gene, J gene, V gene, CDR3 protein, CDR3 DNA. A D gene is named only where the DNA matches it firmly. Size is omitted from some rows. Given values are once, few, many or a class for expanded clones.

size: NA; D: NA; J: TRBJ2-1; V: TRBV10-2; CDR3: CASIRGGNNEQFF; DNA: TGCGCCAGCATCCGCGGCGGGAACAATGAGCAGTTCTTC
size: NA; D: TRBD1; J: TRBJ2-1; V: TRBV5-4; CDR3: CASSPTGVSYNEQFF; DNA: TGTGCCAGCAGTCCGACAGGGGTTAGCTACAATGAGCAGTTCTTC
size: NA; D: NA; J: TRBJ2-5; V: TRBV20-1; CDR3: CSASSPILGRTQYF; DNA: TGCAGTGCTAGTTCCCCAATCCTCGGGCGGACCCAGTACTTC
size: NA; D: NA; J: TRBJ1-5; V: TRBV4-3; CDR3: CASSQSPLNQPQHF; DNA: TGCGCCAGCAGCCAGTCACCCTTGAATCAGCCCCAGCATTTT
size: NA; D: TRBD1; J: TRBJ1-3; V: TRBV6-1; CDR3: CASSERDRGHVSLNTIYF; DNA: TGTGCCAGCAGTGAAAGAGACAGGGGGCATGTATCTTTGAACACCATATATTTT
size: NA; D: NA; J: TRBJ1-1; V: TRBV2; CDR3: CATRTESNTEAFF; DNA: TGTGCCACTCGGACAGAGTCCAACACTGAAGCTTTCTTT
size: once; D: NA; J: TRBJ2-7; V: TRBV7-6; CDR3: CASSLSPGYRAISYEQYF; DNA: TGTGCCAGCAGCTTAAGTCCCGGTTACAGGGCCATTTCCTACGAGCAGTACTTC
size: NA; D: TRBD2; J: TRBJ2-7; V: TRBV28; CDR3: CASSSQLAGVDEQYF; DNA: TGTGCCAGCAGTTCCCAACTAGCGGGAGTAGACGAGCAGTACTTC
size: NA; D: NA; J: TRBJ1-4; V: TRBV28; CDR3: CASSSNSGENEKLFF; DNA: TGTGCCAGCAGTTCGAACAGCGGGGAGAATGAAAAACTGTTTTTT
size: NA; D: TRBD1; J: TRBJ1-3; V: TRBV13; CDR3: CASSFFRDRGPGNTIYF; DNA: TGTGCCAGCAGCTTTTTCCGGGACAGGGGGCCCGGAAACACCATATATTTT
size: NA; D: NA; J: TRBJ1-5; V: TRBV28; CDR3: CASSLGVQPQHF; DNA: TGTGCCAGCAGTTTGGGGGTACAGCCCCAGCATTTT
size: NA; D: NA; J: TRBJ1-5; V: TRBV5-4; CDR3: CASSLFGQPQHF; DNA: TGTGCCAGCAGCTTGTTCGGTCAGCCCCAGCATTTT
size: NA; D: NA; J: TRBJ2-7; V: TRBV6-2/TRBV6-3; CDR3: CASSYNRARGEQYF; DNA: TGTGCCAGCAGTTATAACAGGGCGCGAGGCGAGCAGTACTTC
size: NA; D: TRBD1; J: TRBJ1-5; V: TRBV18; CDR3: CASSLRQGPNQPQHF; DNA: TGTGCCAGCTCACTACGACAGGGCCCAAATCAGCCCCAGCATTTT
size: NA; D: TRBD2; J: TRBJ2-1; V: TRBV6-5; CDR3: CASSYAGLAGVSEQFF; DNA: TGTGCCAGCAGTTACGCGGGACTAGCGGGAGTCAGTGAGCAGTTCTTC
size: NA; D: TRBD1; J: TRBJ2-5; V: TRBV7-3; CDR3: CASSSDRGETQYF; DNA: TGTGCCAGCAGCTCCGACAGGGGGGAGACCCAGTACTTC
size: NA; D: TRBD1; J: TRBJ1-3; V: TRBV19; CDR3: CASTQDRGLYSGNTIYF; DNA: TGTGCCAGTACCCAAGACAGGGGGCTCTACTCTGGAAACACCATATATTTT
size: NA; D: TRBD1; J: TRBJ1-1; V: TRBV3-1/TRBV3-2; CDR3: CASSRRLLGQDLWF; DNA: TGTGCCAGCAGCCGGCGACTTCTCGGACAGGACCTTTGGTTT
size: NA; D: NA; J: TRBJ2-1; V: TRBV20-1; CDR3: CSASNNEQFF; DNA: TGCAGTGCTAGTAACAATGAGCAGTTCTTC
size: NA; D: TRBD2; J: TRBJ2-5; V: TRBV12-5; CDR3: CASGFGRSETQYF; DNA: TGTGCTAGTGGTTTCGGGAGGAGTGAGACCCAGTACTTC
size: NA; D: TRBD1; J: TRBJ1-3; V: TRBV7-9; CDR3: CASSTGQGSGNTIYF; DNA: TGTGCCAGCAGCACGGGACAGGGCTCTGGAAACACCATATATTTT
size: NA; D: NA; J: TRBJ2-1; V: TRBV19; CDR3: CASSATNVNEQFF; DNA: TGTGCCAGTAGTGCGACCAACGTCAATGAGCAGTTCTTC
size: NA; D: NA; J: TRBJ2-7; V: TRBV9; CDR3: CASSRSYTESYEQYF; DNA: TGTGCCAGCAGTCGATCTTATACGGAGTCCTACGAGCAGTACTTC
size: NA; D: NA; J: TRBJ2-4; V: TRBV29-1; CDR3: CSGLDTGFWNIQYF; DNA: TGCAGCGGTCTGGACACAGGGTTTTGGAACATTCAGTACTTC
size: once; D: NA; J: TRBJ1-5; V: TRBV7-3; CDR3: CASSLTGREPQHF; DNA: TGTGCCAGCAGCTTAACCGGGCGAGAGCCCCAGCATTTT
size: NA; D: TRBD2; J: TRBJ2-3; V: TRBV10-2; CDR3: CASRDLAGVSADTQYF; DNA: TGCGCCAGCAGGGATCTAGCGGGAGTTTCGGCTGATACGCAGTATTTT
size: NA; D: TRBD1; J: TRBJ1-2; V: TRBV4-2; CDR3: CASSPIDRDGYTF; DNA: TGTGCCAGCAGCCCCATCGACAGGGATGGCTACACCTTC
size: NA; D: TRBD1; J: TRBJ1-5; V: TRBV27; CDR3: CASSSQGSNQPQHF; DNA: TGTGCCAGCAGTTCACAGGGGAGCAATCAGCCCCAGCATTTT
size: NA; D: NA; J: TRBJ2-2; V: TRBV10-3; CDR3: CAISGLSAVAGELFF; DNA: TGTGCCATCAGTGGGCTATCCGCGGTTGCCGGGGAGCTGTTTTTT
size: NA; D: TRBD1; J: TRBJ1-5; V: TRBV27; CDR3: CASTSRTGEDQPQHF; DNA: TGTGCCAGCACCAGTCGGACAGGGGAGGATCAGCCCCAGCATTTT
size: NA; D: NA; J: TRBJ2-4; V: TRBV2; CDR3: CASSGQNIQYF; DNA: TGTGCCAGCAGTGGGCAGAACATTCAGTACTTC
size: NA; D: NA; J: TRBJ2-5; V: TRBV20-1; CDR3: CSAANGETQYF; DNA: TGCAGTGCTGCCAACGGAGAGACCCAGTACTTC
size: NA; D: NA; J: TRBJ1-1; V: TRBV19; CDR3: CASSQRGVKTEAFF; DNA: TGTGCCAGTAGTCAGAGGGGTGTAAAAACTGAAGCTTTCTTT
size: NA; D: NA; J: TRBJ1-4; V: TRBV28; CDR3: CASSVGARSEKLFF; DNA: TGTGCCAGCAGTGTTGGGGCGCGGAGTGAAAAACTGTTTTTT
size: NA; D: NA; J: TRBJ1-2; V: TRBV5-1; CDR3: CASSLANTNYGYTF; DNA: TGCGCCAGCAGCTTGGCAAACACTAACTATGGCTACACCTTC
size: NA; D: TRBD2; J: TRBJ2-2; V: TRBV27; CDR3: CASSTTPGTSLNTGELFF; DNA: TGTGCCAGCAGTACAACACCCGGGACTAGCTTGAACACCGGGGAGCTGTTTTTT
size: NA; D: NA; J: TRBJ2-3; V: TRBV27; CDR3: CASRRAGRSTDTQYF; DNA: TGTGCCAGCAGAAGAGCGGGCCGAAGCACAGATACGCAGTATTTT
size: NA; D: NA; J: TRBJ1-2; V: TRBV28; CDR3: CASTPTGSRGYTF; DNA: TGTGCCAGCACCCCCACAGGATCTCGTGGCTACACCTTC
size: NA; D: TRBD1; J: TRBJ1-4; V: TRBV28; CDR3: CASSGTGTGGGNEKLFF; DNA: TGTGCCAGCAGTGGGACCGGGACAGGGGGCGGGAATGAAAAACTGTTTTTT
size: NA; D: NA; J: TRBJ1-4; V: TRBV9; CDR3: CASSVDGDVGEKLFF; DNA: TGTGCCAGCAGCGTAGATGGGGACGTGGGTGAAAAACTGTTTTTT
size: NA; D: TRBD1; J: TRBJ2-5; V: TRBV25-1; CDR3: CASSPNRQGETQYF; DNA: TGTGCCAGCAGTCCAAATCGACAGGGAGAGACCCAGTACTTC
size: NA; D: NA; J: TRBJ1-6; V: TRBV7-9; CDR3: CASSLLGLGHSPLHF; DNA: TGTGCCAGCAGCTTACTCGGCTTAGGCCATTCACCCCTCCACTTT
size: NA; D: NA; J: TRBJ2-3; V: TRBV7-9; CDR3: CASSLNADTQYF; DNA: TGTGCCAGCAGCTTAAACGCAGATACGCAGTATTTT
size: NA; D: TRBD2; J: TRBJ2-1; V: TRBV19; CDR3: CASSRGQRAGVDEQFF; DNA: TGTGCCAGTAGTCGTGGACAGCGAGCGGGAGTTGATGAGCAGTTCTTC
size: NA; D: NA; J: TRBJ1-6; V: TRBV4-3; CDR3: CASSQDQGTYSPLHF; DNA: TGCGCCAGCAGCCAAGATCAAGGGACTTATTCACCCCTCCACTTT
size: NA; D: NA; J: TRBJ2-3; V: TRBV12-3/TRBV12-4; CDR3: CASSFLQSGTQYF; DNA: TGTGCCAGCAGTTTTTTGCAGTCGGGTACGCAGTATTTT
size: NA; D: NA; J: TRBJ2-5; V: TRBV7-9; CDR3: CASSPMGDGTQYF; DNA: TGTGCCAGCAGCCCGATGGGGGATGGGACCCAGTACTTC
size: NA; D: TRBD2; J: TRBJ2-1; V: TRBV7-8; CDR3: CASSTQNPLAGGPNEQFF; DNA: TGTGCCAGCAGCACCCAAAATCCTCTAGCGGGAGGTCCCAATGAGCAGTTCTTC
size: NA; D: TRBD2; J: TRBJ2-2; V: TRBV28; CDR3: CASSLTSGRPNTGELFF; DNA: TGTGCCAGCAGTCTAACTAGCGGGAGGCCAAACACCGGGGAGCTGTTTTTT
size: few; D: NA; J: TRBJ2-7; V: TRBV4-2; CDR3: CASSHVEKRDPYEQYF; DNA: TGTGCCAGCAGCCACGTCGAGAAGCGAGATCCCTACGAGCAGTACTTC